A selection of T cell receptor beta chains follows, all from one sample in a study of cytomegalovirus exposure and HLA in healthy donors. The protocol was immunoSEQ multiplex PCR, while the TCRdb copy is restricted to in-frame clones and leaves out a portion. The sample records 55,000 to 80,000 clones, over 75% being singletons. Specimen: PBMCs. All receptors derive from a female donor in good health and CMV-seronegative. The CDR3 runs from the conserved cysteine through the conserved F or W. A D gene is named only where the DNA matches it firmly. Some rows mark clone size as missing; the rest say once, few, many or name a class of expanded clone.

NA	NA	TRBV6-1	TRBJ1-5	CASSELNQPQHF	TGTGCCAGCAGTGAACTTAATCAGCCCCAGCATTTT
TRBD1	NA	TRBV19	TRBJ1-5	CASSIRQGSNQPQHF	TGTGCCAGTAGTATTAGACAGGGTAGCAATCAGCCCCAGCATTTT
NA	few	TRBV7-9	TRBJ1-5	CASSKTGLNQPQHF	TGTGCCAGCAGCAAAACAGGTCTCAATCAGCCCCAGCATTTT
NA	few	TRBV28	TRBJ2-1	CASSSALALRDEQFF	TGTGCCAGCAGTTCCGCCCTAGCCCTTAGGGATGAGCAGTTCTTC
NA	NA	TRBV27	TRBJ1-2	CASSFSGDTSSYGYTF	TGTGCCAGCAGTTTCAGCGGGGATACATCCTCCTATGGCTACACCTTC
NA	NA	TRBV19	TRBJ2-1	CASSMWRDGNEQFF	TGTGCCAGTAGTATGTGGAGAGACGGCAATGAGCAGTTCTTC
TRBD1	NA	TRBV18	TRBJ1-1	CASSENDRVLVEAFF	TGTGCCAGCTCAGAAAACGACAGGGTTCTCGTAGAAGCTTTCTTT
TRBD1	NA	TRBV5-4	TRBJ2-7	CASSLPGTGAYEQYF	TGTGCCAGCAGCTTGCCCGGGACAGGGGCCTACGAGCAGTACTTC
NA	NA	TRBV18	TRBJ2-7	CASSPAEVIYEQYF	TGTGCCAGCTCACCAGCAGAGGTGATCTACGAGCAGTACTTC
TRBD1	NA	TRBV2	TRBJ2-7	CASSGQGYEQYF	TGTGCCAGCAGCGGACAGGGGTACGAGCAGTACTTC
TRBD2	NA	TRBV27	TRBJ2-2	CASSRAGTSGAKVTGELFF	TGTGCCAGCAGTCGCGCCGGGACTAGCGGGGCAAAGGTCACCGGGGAGCTGTTTTTT
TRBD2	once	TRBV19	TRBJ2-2	CASNPLTSGTNTGELFF	TGTGCCAGTAATCCCCTGACTAGCGGGACTAACACCGGGGAGCTGTTTTTT
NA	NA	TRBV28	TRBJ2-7	CASRSADEQYF	TGTGCCAGCAGATCCGCGGACGAGCAGTACTTC
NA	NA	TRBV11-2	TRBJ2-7	CASSLYSSYEQYF	TGTGCCAGCAGCTTATACTCCTCCTACGAGCAGTACTTC
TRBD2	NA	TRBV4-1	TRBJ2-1	CASSQGLAGGIVGFF	TGCGCCAGCAGCCAAGGACTAGCGGGAGGGATAGTAGGGTTCTTC
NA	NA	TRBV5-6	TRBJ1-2	CASSLIATQNGYTF	TGTGCCAGCAGCTTGATTGCGACTCAAAATGGCTACACCTTC
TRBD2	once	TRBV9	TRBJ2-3	CASSGGLAGVADTQYF	TGTGCCAGCAGCGGGGGACTAGCGGGTGTCGCAGATACGCAGTATTTT
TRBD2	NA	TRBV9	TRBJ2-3	CASSTRLAGDLTDTQYF	TGTGCCAGCAGCACCCGACTAGCGGGAGACCTCACAGATACGCAGTATTTT
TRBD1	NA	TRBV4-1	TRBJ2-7	CASSQASGQGAYEQYF	TGCGCCAGCAGCCAAGCCTCGGGACAGGGGGCCTACGAGCAGTACTTC
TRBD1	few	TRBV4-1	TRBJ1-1	CASSHGPGTGDTEAFF	TGCGCCAGCAGCCATGGTCCCGGGACAGGGGACACTGAAGCTTTCTTT
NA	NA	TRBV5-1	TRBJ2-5	CASSFGGVKTQYF	TGCGCCAGCAGCTTTGGGGGCGTAAAGACCCAGTACTTC
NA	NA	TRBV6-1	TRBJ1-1	CASIQVVQLEAFF	TGTGCCAGCATTCAGGTTGTACAGCTTGAAGCTTTCTTT
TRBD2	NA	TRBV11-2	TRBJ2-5	CASSLFAGGQETQYF	TGTGCCAGCAGCTTATTTGCGGGGGGCCAAGAGACCCAGTACTTC
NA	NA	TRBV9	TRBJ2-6	CASSVGRGRHSGANVLTF	TGTGCCAGCAGCGTAGGTCGGGGTCGGCACTCTGGGGCCAACGTCCTGACTTTC
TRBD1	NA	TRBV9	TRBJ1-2	CASSGRDSLYGYTF	TGTGCCAGCAGCGGGCGGGACAGTCTCTATGGCTACACCTTC
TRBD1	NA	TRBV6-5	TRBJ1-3	CASSLDRGSGNTIYF	TGTGCCAGCAGTTTAGACAGGGGCTCTGGAAACACCATATATTTT
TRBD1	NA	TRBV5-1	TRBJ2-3	CASSLGQGSTDTQYF	TGCGCCAGCAGCTTGGGACAGGGGAGCACAGATACGCAGTATTTT
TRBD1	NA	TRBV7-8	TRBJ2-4	CASSPIRTGGNRTKNIQYF	TGTGCCAGCAGCCCCATTAGGACAGGGGGCAATAGAACCAAAAACATTCAGTACTTC
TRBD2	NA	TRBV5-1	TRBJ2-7	CASSSRTSGSDEQYF	TGCGCCAGCAGCTCGCGAACTAGCGGGTCTGACGAGCAGTACTTC
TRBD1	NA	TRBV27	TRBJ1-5	CASSLGQAQPQHF	TGTGCCAGCAGTTTAGGACAGGCTCAGCCCCAGCATTTT
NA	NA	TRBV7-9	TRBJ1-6	CASSSLTEGPLHF	TGTGCCAGCAGCTCTTTAACGGAGGGACCCCTCCACTTT
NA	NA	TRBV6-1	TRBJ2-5	CASSESPTVTGGTQYF	TGTGCCAGCAGTGAATCCCCCACTGTGACAGGCGGGACCCAGTACTTC
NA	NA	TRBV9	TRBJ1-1	CASSAGAGAMNTEAFF	TGTGCCAGCAGCGCAGGGGCAGGGGCCATGAACACTGAAGCTTTCTTT
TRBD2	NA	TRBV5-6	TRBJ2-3	CASSLSLAGSDTQYF	TGTGCCAGCAGCTTGAGCCTAGCGGGATCAGATACGCAGTATTTT
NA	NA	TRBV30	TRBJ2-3	CAWRKKQGGNTDTQYF	TGTGCCTGGAGAAAGAAACAGGGTGGTAACACAGATACGCAGTATTTT
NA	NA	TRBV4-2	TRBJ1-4	CASSQAQGATNEKLFF	TGTGCCAGCAGCCAAGCACAGGGTGCAACTAATGAAAAACTGTTTTTT
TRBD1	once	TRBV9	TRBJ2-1	CASSPGQGTSLSSYNEQFF	TGTGCCAGCAGTCCCGGACAGGGCACCTCCTTGAGCTCCTACAATGAGCAGTTCTTC
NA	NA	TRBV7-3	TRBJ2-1	CASTKKVDGSYNEQFF	TGTGCCAGCACCAAAAAAGTTGACGGGAGCTACAATGAGCAGTTCTTC
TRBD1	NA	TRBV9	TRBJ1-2	CASSAGQGNYGYTF	TGTGCCAGCAGCGCCGGACAGGGGAACTATGGCTACACCTTC
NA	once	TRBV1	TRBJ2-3	CTSVGTSSTDTQYF	TGCACCAGCGTCGGGACATCTAGCACAGATACGCAGTATTTT
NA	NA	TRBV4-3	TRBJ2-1	CASSQDLIGEQFF	TGCGCCAGCAGCCAAGATCTCATCGGTGAGCAGTTCTTC
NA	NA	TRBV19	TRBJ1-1	CASRRGTSEAFF	TGTGCCAGTAGACGAGGGACATCTGAAGCTTTCTTT
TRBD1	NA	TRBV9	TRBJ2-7	CASSPQDRGDYEQYF	TGTGCCAGCAGCCCGCAGGACAGGGGCGATTACGAGCAGTACTTC
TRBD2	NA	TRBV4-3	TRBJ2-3	CASSQVGGTVTDTQYF	TGCGCCAGCAGCCAAGTGGGGGGGACTGTAACAGATACGCAGTATTTT
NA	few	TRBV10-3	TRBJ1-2	CAISEGASFYGYTF	TGTGCCATCAGTGAAGGGGCCTCCTTCTATGGCTACACCTTC
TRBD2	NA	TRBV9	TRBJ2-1	CASSVSGTSSYNEQFF	TGTGCCAGCAGCGTATCCGGGACTAGCTCCTACAATGAGCAGTTCTTC
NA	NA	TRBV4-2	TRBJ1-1	CASSQERVTEAFF	TGTGCCAGCAGCCAAGAACGGGTTACTGAAGCTTTCTTT
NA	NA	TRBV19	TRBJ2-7	CASSILPRPRDEQYF	TGTGCCAGTAGTATCCTACCTCGCCCTAGAGACGAGCAGTACTTC
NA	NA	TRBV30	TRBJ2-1	CAWSVSAGSYNEQFF	TGTGCCTGGAGTGTCAGCGCGGGCTCCTACAATGAGCAGTTCTTC
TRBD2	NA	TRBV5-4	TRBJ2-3	CASSRQLTSGVSSTDTQYF	TGTGCCAGCAGCAGACAACTGACTAGCGGGGTCTCTAGCACAGATACGCAGTATTTT
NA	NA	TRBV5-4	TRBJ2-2	CASSLGGAGAIRTGELFF	TGTGCCAGCAGCCTGGGGGGGGCGGGGGCTATAAGGACCGGGGAGCTGTTTTTT
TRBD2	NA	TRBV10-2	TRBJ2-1	CASYHETSARNEQFF	TGCGCCAGCTACCATGAGACTAGCGCTAGAAATGAGCAGTTCTTC
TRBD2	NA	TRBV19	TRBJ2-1	CASSNSGGTEQFF	TGTGCCAGTAGTAATAGCGGGGGGACTGAGCAGTTCTTC
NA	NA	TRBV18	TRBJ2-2	CASSPNAQGYGTGELFF	TGTGCCAGCTCACCCAATGCCCAGGGGTACGGCACCGGGGAGCTGTTTTTT
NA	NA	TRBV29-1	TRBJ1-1	CSASGQMNTEAFF	TGCAGCGCCTCGGGACAAATGAACACTGAAGCTTTCTTT
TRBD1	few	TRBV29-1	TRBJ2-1	CSVAGQGARSEQFF	TGCAGCGTTGCGGGTCAGGGGGCTCGCAGCGAGCAGTTCTTC
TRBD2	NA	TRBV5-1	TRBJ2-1	CASSLTLGGEQFF	TGCGCCAGCAGCTTAACGTTGGGGGGGGAGCAGTTCTTC
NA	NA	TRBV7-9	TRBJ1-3	CASSSPGLARNTIYF	TGTGCCAGCAGCTCACCGGGACTCGCCCGAAACACCATATATTTT
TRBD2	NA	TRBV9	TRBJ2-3	CASSLGGAVYTDTQYF	TGTGCCAGCAGCCTCGGGGGGGCGGTCTACACAGATACGCAGTATTTT
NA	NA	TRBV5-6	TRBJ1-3	CASSLRRRSGNTIYF	TGTGCCAGCAGCTTGAGGCGGCGCTCTGGAAACACCATATATTTT